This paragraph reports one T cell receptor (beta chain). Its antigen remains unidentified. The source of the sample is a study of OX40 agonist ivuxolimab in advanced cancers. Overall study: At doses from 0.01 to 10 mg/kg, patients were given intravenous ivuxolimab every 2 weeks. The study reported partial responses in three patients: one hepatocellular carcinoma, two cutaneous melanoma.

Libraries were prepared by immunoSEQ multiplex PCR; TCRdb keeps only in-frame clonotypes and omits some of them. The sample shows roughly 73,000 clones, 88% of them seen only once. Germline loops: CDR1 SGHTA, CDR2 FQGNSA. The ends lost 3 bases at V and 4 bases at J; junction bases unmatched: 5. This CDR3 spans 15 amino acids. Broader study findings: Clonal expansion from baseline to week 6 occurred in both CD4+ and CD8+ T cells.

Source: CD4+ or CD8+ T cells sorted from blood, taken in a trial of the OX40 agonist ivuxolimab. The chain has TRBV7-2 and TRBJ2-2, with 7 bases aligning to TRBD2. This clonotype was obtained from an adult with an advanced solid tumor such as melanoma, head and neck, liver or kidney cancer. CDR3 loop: CASSLSGVGTGELFF. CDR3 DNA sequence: TGTGCCAGCAGCTTGAGCGGGGTGGGCACCGGGGAGCTGTTTTTT. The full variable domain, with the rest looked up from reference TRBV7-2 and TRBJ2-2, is GAGVSQSPSNKVTEKGKDVELRCDPISGHTALYWYRQSLGQGLEFLIYFQGNSAPDKSGLPSDRFSAERTGGSVSTLTIQRTQQEDSAVYLCASSLSGVGTGELFFGEGSRLTVL.